In its sample, the clone carrying this TCR beta chain was seen many times. Its antigen is not identified. Sequencing was performed with immunoSEQ multiplex PCR; in TCRdb, only in-frame clones are kept and a portion is missing. The sample carries about 490,000 clones, around 80% recorded once. These data belong to a study of shared clonotypes between healthy human individuals. Whole-study findings and limits: Sampling involved blood alone; tissue repertoires likely differ.

This CDR3 contains 16 residues. Germline loops: CDR1 LNHNV, CDR2 YYDKDF (reference sequence). Trimming left V 0 bases short and J 0 bases short, with 9 bases between. The specimen sequenced was PBMCs. The clonotype was recovered from a woman aged 40 to 50 in good health. Some clones in this sample may be carry-over from other donors' samples. The chain employs TRBV15 and TRBJ1-3; D remains ambiguous. The CDR3 DNA is TGTGCCACCAGCAGAGATCTGGGGAGCTCTGGAAACACCATATATTTT. Translating it yields CATSRDLGSSGNTIYF.